This T cell receptor beta chain was identified in a study of blood T cell repertoires in COVID-19. From germline, CDR1 is MNHEY and CDR2 SVGEGT. J gave up 4 bases and V 1 base, and 2 bases lay outside the gene matches. The CDR3 has 14 residues. Produced via immunoSEQ multiplex PCR; TCRdb's table is partial and in-frame only. The sample has approximately 74,000 clones; approximately 88% are singletons. This sequence originates from a man older than 75 with active or convalescent COVID-19. V and J are TRBV6-2 or TRBV6-3 and TRBJ2-7; TRBD1 agrees at 9 bases. The sequencing sample was made of peripheral blood. In DNA, the CDR3 is TGTGCCAGCAGTTACTTGGGACAGGGTTACGAGCAGTACTTC. This sequence encodes CASSYLGQGYEQYF.